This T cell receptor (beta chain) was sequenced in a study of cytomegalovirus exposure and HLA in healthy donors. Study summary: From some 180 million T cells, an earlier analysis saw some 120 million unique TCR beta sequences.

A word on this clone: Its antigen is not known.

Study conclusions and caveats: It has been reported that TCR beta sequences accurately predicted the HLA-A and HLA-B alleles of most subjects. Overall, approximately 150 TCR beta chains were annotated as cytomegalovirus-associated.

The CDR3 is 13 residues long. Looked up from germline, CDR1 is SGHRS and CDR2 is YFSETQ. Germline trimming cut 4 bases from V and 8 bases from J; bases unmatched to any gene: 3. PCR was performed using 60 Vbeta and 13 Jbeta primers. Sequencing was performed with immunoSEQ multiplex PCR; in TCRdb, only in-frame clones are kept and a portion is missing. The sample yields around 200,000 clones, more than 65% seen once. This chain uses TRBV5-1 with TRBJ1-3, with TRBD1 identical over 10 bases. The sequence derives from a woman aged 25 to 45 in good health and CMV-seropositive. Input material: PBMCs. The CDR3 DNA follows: TGCGCCAGCAGCCGACAGGGGGCTGACACCATATATTTT. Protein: CASSRQGADTIYF.